The present T cell receptor beta chain was sequenced within a study of T cell repertoires in cytomegalovirus infection. Whole-study results and caveats: Cumulative frequency (of public TCR beta family members) identified carriers of CMV plus the relevant HLA. Dominant in the ex vivo response were TCR beta clonotypes restricted by HLA-C and specific for CMV.

This clonotype was recorded many times. Its antigen is currently unknown. The trim removed 5 bases at V and 9 bases at J, leaving 11 bases unmatched. The CDR3 has 15 amino acids. The V gene's germline CDR1 is MDHEN and CDR2 SYDVKM. TCRdb passed the reads through MiXCR, listing each CDR3 protein once. Of roughly 600,000 distinct CDR3 sequences in the sample, more than 20% are singletons; the top ten hold roughly 8%. The TCR was taken from a human donor in good health (CMV status not recorded). Some clones in this sample may be carry-over from other donors' samples. Sequencing was performed on CD8+ T cells from PBMCs. The chain joins TRBV28 to TRBJ2-5, with 11 bases lining up with TRBD1. The chain's CDR3 is CASSRPRDRGRSQYF. As DNA, the CDR3 is TGTGCCAGCAGTAGGCCCCGGGACAGGGGGAGGTCCCAGTACTTC.